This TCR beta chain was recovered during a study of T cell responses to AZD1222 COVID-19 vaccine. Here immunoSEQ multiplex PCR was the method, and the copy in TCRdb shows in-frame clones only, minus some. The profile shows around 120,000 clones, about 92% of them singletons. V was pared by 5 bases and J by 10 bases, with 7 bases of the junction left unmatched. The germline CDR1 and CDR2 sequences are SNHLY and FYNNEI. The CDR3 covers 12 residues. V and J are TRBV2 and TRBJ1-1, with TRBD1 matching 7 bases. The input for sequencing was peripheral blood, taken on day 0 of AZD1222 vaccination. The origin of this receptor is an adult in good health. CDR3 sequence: CASSPDRDRAFF. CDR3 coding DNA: TGTGCCAGCAGTCCCGACAGGGACAGAGCTTTCTTT.